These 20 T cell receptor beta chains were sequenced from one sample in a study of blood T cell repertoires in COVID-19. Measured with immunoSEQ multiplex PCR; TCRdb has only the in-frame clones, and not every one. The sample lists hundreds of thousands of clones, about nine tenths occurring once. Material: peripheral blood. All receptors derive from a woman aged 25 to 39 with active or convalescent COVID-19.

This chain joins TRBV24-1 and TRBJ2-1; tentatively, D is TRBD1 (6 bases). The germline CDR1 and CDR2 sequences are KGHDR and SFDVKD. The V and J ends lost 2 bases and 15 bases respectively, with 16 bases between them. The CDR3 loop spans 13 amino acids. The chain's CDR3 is CATSDSLQGNTFF. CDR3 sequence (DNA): TGTGCCACCAGTGATTCGCTACAGGGTAATACGTTCTTC.

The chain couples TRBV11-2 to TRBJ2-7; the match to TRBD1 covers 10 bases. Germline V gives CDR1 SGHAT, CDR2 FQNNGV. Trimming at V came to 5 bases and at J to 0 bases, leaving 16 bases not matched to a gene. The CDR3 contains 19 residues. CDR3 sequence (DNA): TGTGCCAGCAGCCCTCGTATTGTGGGGACAGGGGTTGGCTCCTACGAGCAGTACTTC. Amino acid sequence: CASSPRIVGTGVGSYEQYF. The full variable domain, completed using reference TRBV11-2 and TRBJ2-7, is EAGVAQSPRYKIIEKRQSVAFWCNPISGHATLYWYQQILGQGPKLLIQFQNNGVVDDSQLPKDRFSAERLKGVDSTLKIQPAKLEDSAVYLCASSPRIVGTGVGSYEQYFGPGTRLTVT.

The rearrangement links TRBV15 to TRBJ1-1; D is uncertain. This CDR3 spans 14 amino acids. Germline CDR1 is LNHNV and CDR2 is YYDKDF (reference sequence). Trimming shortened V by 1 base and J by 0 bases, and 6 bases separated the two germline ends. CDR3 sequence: CATSRGGMNTEAFF. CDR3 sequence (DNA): TGTGCCACCAGCAGAGGAGGAATGAACACTGAAGCTTTCTTT.

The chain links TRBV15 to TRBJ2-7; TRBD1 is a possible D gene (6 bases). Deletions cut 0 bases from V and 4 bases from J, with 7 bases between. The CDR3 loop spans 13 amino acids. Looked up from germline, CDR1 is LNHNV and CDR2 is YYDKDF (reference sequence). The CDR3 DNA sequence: TGTGCCACCAGCAGAGAAGGGGGTTACGAGCAGTACTTC. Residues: CATSREGGYEQYF.

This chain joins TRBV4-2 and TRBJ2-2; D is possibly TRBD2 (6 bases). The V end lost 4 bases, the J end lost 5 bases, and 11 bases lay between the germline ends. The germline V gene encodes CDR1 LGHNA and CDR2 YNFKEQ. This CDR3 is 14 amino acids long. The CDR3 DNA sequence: TGTGCCAGCAGCCGGGACTCGGGGACCGGGGAGCTGTTTTTT. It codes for CASSRDSGTGELFF.

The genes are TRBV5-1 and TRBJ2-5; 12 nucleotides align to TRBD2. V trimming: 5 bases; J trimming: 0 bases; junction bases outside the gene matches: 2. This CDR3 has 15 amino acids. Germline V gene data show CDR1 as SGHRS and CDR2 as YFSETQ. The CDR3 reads CASRWTSGDQETQYF. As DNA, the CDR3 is TGCGCCAGCAGATGGACTAGCGGGGACCAAGAGACCCAGTACTTC.

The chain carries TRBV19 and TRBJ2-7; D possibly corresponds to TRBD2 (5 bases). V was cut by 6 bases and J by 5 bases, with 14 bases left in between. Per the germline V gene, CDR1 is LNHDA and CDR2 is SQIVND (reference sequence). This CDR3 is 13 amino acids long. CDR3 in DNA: TGTGCCAGTAGCGTCGGAAGAGGGAACGAGCAGTACTTC. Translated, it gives CASSVGRGNEQYF.

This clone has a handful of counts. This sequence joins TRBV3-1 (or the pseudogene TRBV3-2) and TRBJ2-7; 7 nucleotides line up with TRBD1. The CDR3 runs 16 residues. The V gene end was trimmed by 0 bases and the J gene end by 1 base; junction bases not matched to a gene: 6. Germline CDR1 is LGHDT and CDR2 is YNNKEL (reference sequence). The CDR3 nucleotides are TGTGCCAGCAGCCAAGATCCGGGGACAGTTTCCTACGAGCAGTACTTC. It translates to CASSQDPGTVSYEQYF.

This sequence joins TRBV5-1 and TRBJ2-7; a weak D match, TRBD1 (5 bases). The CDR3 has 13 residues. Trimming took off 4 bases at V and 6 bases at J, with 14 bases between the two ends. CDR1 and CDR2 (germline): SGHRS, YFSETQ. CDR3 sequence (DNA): TGCGCCAGCAGCCAAGGGGAACTGTTCGAGCAGTACTTC. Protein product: CASSQGELFEQYF.

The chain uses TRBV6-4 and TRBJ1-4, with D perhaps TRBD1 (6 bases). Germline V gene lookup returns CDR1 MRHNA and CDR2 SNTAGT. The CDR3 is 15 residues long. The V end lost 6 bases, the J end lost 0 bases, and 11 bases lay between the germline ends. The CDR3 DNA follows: TGTGCCAGCAGACTGGACAGCTCAACTAATGAAAAACTGTTTTTT. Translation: CASRLDSSTNEKLFF.

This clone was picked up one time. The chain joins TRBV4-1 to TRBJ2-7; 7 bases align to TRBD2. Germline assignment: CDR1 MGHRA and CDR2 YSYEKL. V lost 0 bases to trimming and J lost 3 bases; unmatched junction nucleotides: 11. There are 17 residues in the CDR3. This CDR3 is CASSQDMAGVWNYEQYF. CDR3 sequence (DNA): TGCGCCAGCAGCCAAGATATGGCGGGAGTATGGAACTACGAGCAGTACTTC.

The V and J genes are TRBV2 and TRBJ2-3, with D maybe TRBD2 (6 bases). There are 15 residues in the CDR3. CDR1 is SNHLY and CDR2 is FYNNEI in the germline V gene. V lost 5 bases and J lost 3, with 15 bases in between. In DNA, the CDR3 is TGTGCCAGCAGTTTGGGGGGTCTGCAGACAGATACGCAGTATTTT. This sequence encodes CASSLGGLQTDTQYF.

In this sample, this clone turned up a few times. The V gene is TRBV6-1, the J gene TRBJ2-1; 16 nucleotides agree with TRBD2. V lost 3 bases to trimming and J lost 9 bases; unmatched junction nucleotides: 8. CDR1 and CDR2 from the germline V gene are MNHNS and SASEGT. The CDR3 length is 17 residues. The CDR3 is CASSESGTSGRASEQFF. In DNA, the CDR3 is TGTGCCAGCAGTGAGTCCGGGACTAGCGGGAGGGCCTCTGAGCAGTTCTTC.

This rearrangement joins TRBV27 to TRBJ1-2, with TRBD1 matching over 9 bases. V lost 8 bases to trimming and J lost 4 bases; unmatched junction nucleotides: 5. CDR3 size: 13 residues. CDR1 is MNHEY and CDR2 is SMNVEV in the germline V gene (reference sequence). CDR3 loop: CASGTGPSYGYTF. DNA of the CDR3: TGTGCCAGCGGGACAGGGCCCTCCTATGGCTACACCTTC.

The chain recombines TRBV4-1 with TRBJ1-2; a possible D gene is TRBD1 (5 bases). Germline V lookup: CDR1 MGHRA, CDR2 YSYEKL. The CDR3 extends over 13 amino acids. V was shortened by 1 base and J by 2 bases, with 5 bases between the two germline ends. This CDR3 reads CASSQAGNYGYTF. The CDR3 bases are TGCGCCAGCAGCCAAGCAGGGAACTATGGCTACACCTTC.

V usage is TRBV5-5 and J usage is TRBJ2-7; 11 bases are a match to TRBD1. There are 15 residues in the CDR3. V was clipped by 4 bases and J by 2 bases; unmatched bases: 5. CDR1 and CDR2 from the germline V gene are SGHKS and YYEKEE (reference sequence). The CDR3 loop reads CASSVGQGAPYEQYF. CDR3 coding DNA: TGTGCCAGCAGCGTAGGACAGGGGGCTCCCTACGAGCAGTACTTC. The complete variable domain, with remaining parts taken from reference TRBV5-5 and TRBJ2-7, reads DAGVTQSPTHLIKTRGQQVTLRCSPISGHKSVSWYQQVLGQGPQFIFQYYEKEERGRGNFPDRFSARQFPNYSSELNVNALLLGDSALYLCASSVGQGAPYEQYFGPGTRLTVT.

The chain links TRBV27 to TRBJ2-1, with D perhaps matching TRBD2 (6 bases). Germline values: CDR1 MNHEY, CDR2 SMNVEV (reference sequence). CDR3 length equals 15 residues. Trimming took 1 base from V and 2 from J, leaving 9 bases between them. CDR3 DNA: TGTGCCAGCAGTTTATTTGGCGGGACCTACAATGAGCAGTTCTTC. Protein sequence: CASSLFGGTYNEQFF.

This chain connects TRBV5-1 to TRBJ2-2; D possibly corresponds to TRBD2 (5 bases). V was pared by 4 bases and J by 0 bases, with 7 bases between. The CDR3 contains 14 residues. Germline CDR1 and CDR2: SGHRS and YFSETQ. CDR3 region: CASSPGSNTGELFF. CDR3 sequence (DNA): TGCGCCAGCAGCCCGGGGTCGAACACCGGGGAGCTGTTTTTT.

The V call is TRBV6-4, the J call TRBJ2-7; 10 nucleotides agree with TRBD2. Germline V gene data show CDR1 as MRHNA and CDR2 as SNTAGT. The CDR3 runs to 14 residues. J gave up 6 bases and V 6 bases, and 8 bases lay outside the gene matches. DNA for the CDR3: TGTGCCAGCAGCCCAGCGGGGGGGCTGGGCGAGCAGTACTTC. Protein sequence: CASSPAGGLGEQYF.

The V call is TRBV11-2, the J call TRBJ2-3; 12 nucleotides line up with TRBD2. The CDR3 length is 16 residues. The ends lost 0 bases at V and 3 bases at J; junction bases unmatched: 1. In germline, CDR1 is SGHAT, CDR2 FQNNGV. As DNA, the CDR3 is TGTGCCAGCAGCTTAGAAACTAGCGGGGGGACAGATACGCAGTATTTT. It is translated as CASSLETSGGTDTQYF.